This T cell receptor beta chain originates from a study of shared clonotypes between healthy human individuals. Study results and caveats: Among the subsets, naive ones generally showed larger estimated richness than memory ones. Shared across four donors were around 5% of the naive CD4 clonotypes.

The CDR3 spans 16 residues. V lost 6 bases and J lost 0, with 15 bases in between. CDR1 is MDHEN, CDR2 SYDVKM, per germline. Each sorted subset replicate got 200 ng genomic DNA, tens of thousands of genomes. Some clones are missing from TCRdb's copy, which holds only in-frame ones; the method was immunoSEQ multiplex PCR. The table shows 2,100,000 or so clones, with approximately 96% occurring only once. In regard to this clone: Its antigen remains unknown.

The sample was naive CD4+ T cells sorted from blood. Noted subset: CD45RA+ positively selected. The source of this sequence is a young man in good health. The chain employs TRBV28 and TRBJ1-3, with D perhaps TRBD1 (5 bases). This chain's CDR3 is CASSAPDRASGNTIYF. For the CDR3, the DNA is TGTGCCAGCAGCGCCCCTGACAGAGCCTCTGGAAACACCATATATTTT.